This T cell receptor (beta chain) stems from a study of control samples from healthy donors and cancer patients (dated by TCRdb to 2020 to 2021). Receptor amplification or capture employed the immunoSEQ multiplex PCR assay. The immuneACCESS repertoire file appears here via TCRdb, limited to in-frame rearrangements. These files lack a portion of the clones; in checked studies, under half of the deficit traces to unresolved V genes, and the cause of the others is not known. The table for this sample lists more than 95,000 clones; 85% to 95% of them were counted only once. Of the sample, around 8.5% is held by the ten largest clones. To note about this clone: The clone's antigen remains unknown. There are no base qualities to consult, and no much larger clone falls within one base.

V loses 6 bases, J loses 8 bases, and the germline ends lie 10 bases apart. The CDR3 has 11 amino acids, counting the end cysteine and phenylalanine. The sequence is cut down to CDR3 DNA, 33 bases in frame from base 1. For CDR1 and CDR2, the germline V gene (reference sequence) lists MNHNY and SVGAGI. Sequenced input: blood. The rearranged segments are TRBV6-6 and TRBJ1-2; the D gene lacks a confident call. The sequence derives from a man younger than 35 in good health. The sequenced DNA: TGTGCCAGCAGAACGGTCGGGGGCTACACCTTC. This translates into CASRTVGGYTF.